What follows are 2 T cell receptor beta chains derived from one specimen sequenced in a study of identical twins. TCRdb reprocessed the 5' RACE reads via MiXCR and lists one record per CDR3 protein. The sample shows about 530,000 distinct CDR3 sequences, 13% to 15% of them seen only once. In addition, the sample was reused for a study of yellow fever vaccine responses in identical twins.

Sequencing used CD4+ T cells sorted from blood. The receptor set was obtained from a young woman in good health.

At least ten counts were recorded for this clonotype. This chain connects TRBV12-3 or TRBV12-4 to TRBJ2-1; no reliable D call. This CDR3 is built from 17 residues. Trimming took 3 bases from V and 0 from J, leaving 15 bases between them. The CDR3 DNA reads TGTGCCAGCAGTTTTCGCGTGGTTATACTCTCCTACAATGAGCAGTTCTTC. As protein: CASSFRVVILSYNEQFF.

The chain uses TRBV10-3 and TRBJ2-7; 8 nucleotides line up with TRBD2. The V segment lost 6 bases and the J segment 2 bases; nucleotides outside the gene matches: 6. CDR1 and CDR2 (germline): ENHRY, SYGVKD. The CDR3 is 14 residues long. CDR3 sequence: CAISPAGVAYEQYF. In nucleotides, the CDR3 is TGTGCCATCAGCCCAGCGGGAGTCGCCTACGAGCAGTACTTC.